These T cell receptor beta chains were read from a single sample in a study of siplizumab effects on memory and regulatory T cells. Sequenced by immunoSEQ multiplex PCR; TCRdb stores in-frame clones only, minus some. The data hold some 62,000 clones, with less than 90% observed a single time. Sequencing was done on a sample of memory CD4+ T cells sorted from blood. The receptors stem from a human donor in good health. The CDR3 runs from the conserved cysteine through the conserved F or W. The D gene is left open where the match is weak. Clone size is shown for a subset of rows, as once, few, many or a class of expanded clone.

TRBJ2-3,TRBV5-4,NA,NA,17,CASTTEKQGISTDTQYF,TGTGCCAGCACCACTGAAAAACAGGGAATATCCACAGATACGCAGTATTTT
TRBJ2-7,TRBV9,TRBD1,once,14,CASSVSGQTYEQYF,TGTGCCAGCAGCGTTTCGGGACAGACCTACGAGCAGTACTTC
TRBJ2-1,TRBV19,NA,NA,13,CASSQGMSNEQFF,TGTGCCAGTAGTCAGGGAATGTCCAATGAGCAGTTCTTC
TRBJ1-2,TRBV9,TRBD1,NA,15,CASSVGTGTAYGYTF,TGTGCCAGCAGCGTAGGAACCGGGACAGCCTATGGCTACACCTTC
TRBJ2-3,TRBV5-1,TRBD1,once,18,CASSLPWDRGTGTDTQYF,TGCGCCAGCAGCTTGCCCTGGGACAGGGGAACGGGCACAGATACGCAGTATTTT
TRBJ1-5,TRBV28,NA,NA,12,CASRGPMGPQHF,TGTGCCAGCAGGGGGCCGATGGGGCCCCAGCATTTT
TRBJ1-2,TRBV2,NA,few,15,CASSEGPLGNYGYTF,TGTGCCAGCAGTGAGGGGCCCCTCGGCAACTATGGCTACACCTTC
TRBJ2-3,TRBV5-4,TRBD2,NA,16,CASSLVTSGATDTQYF,TGTGCCAGCAGCTTGGTCACTAGCGGGGCCACAGATACGCAGTATTTT
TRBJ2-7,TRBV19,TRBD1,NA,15,CASSPSGTGSYEQYF,TGTGCCAGTAGCCCATCCGGGACAGGGTCCTACGAGCAGTACTTC
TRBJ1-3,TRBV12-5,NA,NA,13,CASGQGSGNTIYF,TGTGCTAGTGGTCAGGGGTCTGGAAACACCATATATTTT
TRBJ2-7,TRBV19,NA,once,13,CASSRRFVYEQYF,TGTGCCAGTAGTCGCCGCTTTGTCTACGAGCAGTACTTC
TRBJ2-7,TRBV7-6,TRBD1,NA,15,CASSLERDRGYEQYF,TGTGCCAGCAGCTTAGAGCGGGACAGGGGCTACGAGCAGTACTTC
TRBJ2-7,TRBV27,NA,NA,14,CASSLKHGAYEQYF,TGTGCCAGCAGTTTAAAACACGGAGCCTACGAGCAGTACTTC
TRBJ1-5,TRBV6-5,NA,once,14,CASSYRTGSQPQHF,TGTGCCAGCAGTTACCGTACAGGGAGTCAGCCCCAGCATTTT
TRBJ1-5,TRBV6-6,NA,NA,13,CASSPQGDQPQHF,TGTGCCAGCAGTCCACAGGGAGATCAGCCCCAGCATTTT
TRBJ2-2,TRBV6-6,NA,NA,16,CASSQYALANTGELFF,TGTGCCAGCAGTCAATACGCGCTCGCGAACACCGGGGAGCTGTTTTTT
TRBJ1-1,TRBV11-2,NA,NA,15,CASSLGSGGMPEAFF,TGTGCCAGCAGCTTAGGGAGCGGGGGGATGCCTGAAGCTTTCTTT
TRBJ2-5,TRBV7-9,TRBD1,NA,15,CASNLGGTGKETQYF,TGTGCCAGCAACCTGGGGGGGACAGGGAAAGAGACCCAGTACTTC
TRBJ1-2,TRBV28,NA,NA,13,CASSFKGPYGYTF,TGTGCCAGCAGTTTTAAGGGTCCCTATGGCTACACCTTC
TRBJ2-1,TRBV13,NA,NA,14,CASSHWSGRNEQFF,TGTGCCAGCAGCCACTGGAGCGGGCGGAATGAGCAGTTCTTC
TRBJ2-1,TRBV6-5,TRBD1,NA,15,CASTNPGQGGNEQFF,TGTGCCAGCACAAACCCCGGACAGGGAGGCAATGAGCAGTTCTTC
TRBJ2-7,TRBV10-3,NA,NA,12,CAISESSKQGYF,TGTGCCATCAGTGAGTCATCCAAGCAAGGGTACTTC
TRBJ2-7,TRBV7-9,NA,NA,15,CASSLGSAGFYEQYF,TGTGCCAGCAGCTTAGGGTCGGCCGGATTCTACGAGCAGTACTTC